This is a list of T cell receptor beta chains from one sample in a study of cytomegalovirus exposure and HLA in healthy donors. Sequenced by immunoSEQ multiplex PCR; TCRdb stores in-frame clones only, minus some. The table lists 200,000 to 250,000 clones, about 80% of them singletons. Sequences were obtained from PBMCs. The receptors here all came from a man between 18 and 35 years old in good health and CMV-seronegative. The CDR3 runs from the conserved cysteine through the conserved F or W. The D gene is left open where the match is weak. The size of a clone is reported for some rows only, either as once, few or many, or as a class for expanded clones.

>TRBJ2-7|TRBV2|-|-
TGTGCCAGCAGTGAAGACGTGTACAGTCCCGAGCAGTACTTC
CASSEDVYSPEQYF
>TRBJ2-1|TRBV30|-|TRBD2
TGTGCCTGGAGTGTACGACTAGCGGGAGCCAATGAGCAGTTCTTC
CAWSVRLAGANEQFF
>TRBJ1-5|TRBV5-5|-|-
TGTGCCAGCAGCTTGGGGCGGGGAAGGGATCAGCCCCAGCATTTT
CASSLGRGRDQPQHF
>TRBJ2-1|TRBV28|-|-
TGTGCCAGCAGTTTAGGTCGAGGGGGGAGGGCCCTAAATGAGCAGTTCTTC
CASSLGRGGRALNEQFF
>TRBJ1-4|TRBV14|once|TRBD1
TGTGCCAGCAGCCTCATTACAGGGGGAGAACTGTTTTTT
CASSLITGGELFF
>TRBJ2-1|TRBV6-5|-|TRBD2
TGTGCCAGCAGTTATCTTGGGCTAGCGGGTCACAATGAGCAGTTCTTC
CASSYLGLAGHNEQFF
>TRBJ2-2|TRBV5-1|-|TRBD1
TGCGCCAGCAGTTGGACAGGGGCCGGCACCGGGGAGCTGTTTTTT
CASSWTGAGTGELFF
>TRBJ1-5|TRBV6-5|-|TRBD1
TGTGCCAGCAGTTACTCGACAGGGGATGAGCCCCAGCATTTT
CASSYSTGDEPQHF
>TRBJ2-7|TRBV2|few|TRBD1
TGTGCCAGCATCCGGGACAGGTCGTGGGGGCAGTACTTC
CASIRDRSWGQYF
>TRBJ2-5|TRBV7-2|-|-
TGTGCCAGCAGCGCGGCCTTACAGGGAGAGACCCAGTACTTC
CASSAALQGETQYF
>TRBJ1-2|TRBV28|-|-
TGTGCCAGCGCAGATACCTATGGCTACACCTTC
CASADTYGYTF
>TRBJ2-3|TRBV7-8|-|-
TGTGCCAGCAGCTTAGGTATAGCTAGCACAGATACGCAGTATTTT
CASSLGIASTDTQYF
>TRBJ2-2|TRBV4-3|-|-
TGCGCCAGCAGCCAGGGGAGGGGGATGCGGACCGGGGAGCTGTTTTTT
CASSQGRGMRTGELFF